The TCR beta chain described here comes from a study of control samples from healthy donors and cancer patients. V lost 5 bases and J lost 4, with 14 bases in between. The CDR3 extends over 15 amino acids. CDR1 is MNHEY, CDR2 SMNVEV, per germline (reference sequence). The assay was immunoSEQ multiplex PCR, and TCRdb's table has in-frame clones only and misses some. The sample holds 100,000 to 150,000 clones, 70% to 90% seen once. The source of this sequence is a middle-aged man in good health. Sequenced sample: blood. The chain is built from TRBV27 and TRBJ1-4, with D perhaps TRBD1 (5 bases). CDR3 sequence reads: CASSPNTGGNEKLFF. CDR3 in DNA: TGTGCCAGCAGTCCGAATACCGGGGGTAATGAAAAACTGTTTTTT.